What follows are 9 T cell receptor beta chains derived from one specimen sequenced in a study of shared clonotypes between healthy human individuals. Generated by immunoSEQ multiplex PCR, the TCRdb table keeps only in-frame clones and is missing some. The data hold about 1 million clones, with around 78% observed a single time. The material sequenced was memory CD4+ T cells from PBMCs. As to subset: CD45RA-negative fraction. Every receptor here comes from a man between 18 and 29 years old in good health. Some clones in this sample may be carry-over from other donors' samples.

The V and J genes are TRBV27 and TRBJ2-1; D perhaps matches TRBD2 (5 bases). V dropped 3 bases and J dropped 3 bases, with 6 bases sitting between them. Per the germline V gene, CDR1 is MNHEY and CDR2 is SMNVEV (reference sequence). This CDR3 region has 13 residues. The CDR3 is CASSFGSYNEQFF. DNA of the CDR3: TGTGCCAGCAGTTTTGGGAGCTACAATGAGCAGTTCTTC.

The rearrangement joins TRBV5-5 to TRBJ1-4; D is unclear. Germline V gives CDR1 SGHKS, CDR2 YYEKEE (reference sequence). The CDR3 totals 14 residues. Trimming stripped 0 bases from V and 3 bases from J, with 6 bases between. CDR3 in DNA: TGTGCCAGCAGCTTGGACCTGGCTAATGAAAAACTGTTTTTT. Translation: CASSLDLANEKLFF.

Notes on this clone: Sequence at one end of the junction differs from germline and may be a read error. The rearrangement links TRBV2 to TRBJ2-1; D gene unclear. This CDR3 has 13 residues. CDR1 and CDR2 (germline): SNHLY, FYNNEI. The CDR3 DNA is TGTGCCAGCAGGGAAGGCATATACAATGAGCAGTTCTTC. This gives the protein CASREGIYNEQFF.

The chain combines TRBV5-1 with TRBJ1-5; maybe TRBD1 (6 bases). Looked up from germline, CDR1 is SGHRS and CDR2 is YFSETQ. The CDR3 sequence is 15 residues long. The germline V and J ends were trimmed by 1 base and 5 bases, with 13 bases remaining between them. The CDR3 DNA reads TGCGCCAGCAGCTTGCTCTCAGGGGCTCATCAGCCCCAGCATTTT. The encoded protein is CASSLLSGAHQPQHF.

The rearrangement joins TRBV5-1 to TRBJ2-6, with 10 nucleotides matching TRBD1. J was trimmed by 0 bases and V by 2 bases; bases with no gene match: 8. The V gene's germline CDR1 is SGHRS and CDR2 YFSETQ. The CDR3 loop spans 19 amino acids. The CDR3 DNA reads as TGCGCCAGCAGCTTTGGGACAGGGGCAGGAAGCTCTGGGGCCAACGTCCTGACTTTC. Translation: CASSFGTGAGSSGANVLTF.

This sequence joins TRBV5-6 and TRBJ2-2; D possibly corresponds to TRBD1 (6 bases). Trimming removed 0 bases at V and 2 bases at J, with 8 bases between. The length of the CDR3 is 15 residues. Germline values: CDR1 SGHDT, CDR2 YYEEEE. CDR3 protein: CASSLAQGNTGELFF. The CDR3 nucleotides read TGTGCCAGCAGCTTGGCACAGGGAAACACCGGGGAGCTGTTTTTT.

CDR3 nucleotides: TGTGCCAGCAGTCGGGTCCCCAGAGGGGAGCAGTACTTC. Its translation is CASSRVPRGEQYF. This rearrangement joins TRBV27 to TRBJ2-7; possibly TRBD2 for D (5 bases). Germline loops: CDR1 MNHEY, CDR2 SMNVEV (reference sequence). Trimming removed 5 bases at V and 7 bases at J, with 15 bases between. The CDR3 contains 13 residues.

To note about this clone: The identical CDR3 is also encoded by other nucleotide sequences in the sample. V gene TRBV27 combines with J gene TRBJ1-1; D uncertain. The V and J ends lost 4 bases and 1 base respectively, with 7 bases between them. This CDR3 contains 13 residues. Per the germline V gene, CDR1 is MNHEY and CDR2 is SMNVEV (reference sequence). For the CDR3, the DNA is TGTGCCAGCAGTTCAGGACCGAACACTGAAGCTTTCTTT. Its translation is CASSSGPNTEAFF.

As concerns this clone: A far larger clone is only one base removed, so a read error is likely. The sample holds other DNA sequences that translate to the same CDR3. The chain employs TRBV6-1 and TRBJ1-5, with D perhaps matching TRBD1 (5 bases). This CDR3 region has 15 residues. The V gene's germline CDR1 is MNHNS and CDR2 SASEGT. The CDR3 loop reads CASSVQDISNQPQHF. The CDR3 DNA sequence: TGTGCCAGTAGTGTGCAGGACATAAGCAATCAGCCCCAGCATTTT.